This T cell receptor beta chain was obtained from a study of identical twins. Per the germline V gene, CDR1 is WNHNN and CDR2 is SYGVQD (reference sequence). CDR3 length: 14 residues. Trimming removed 7 bases from V and 2 bases from J, with 15 bases in between. Addition of a universal primer site occurred through template switching, and cDNA carried unique molecular identifiers. TCRdb re-analysed the 5' RACE reads in MiXCR, keeping a single row per CDR3 protein. The sample yields 400,000 to 550,000 distinct CDR3 sequences, 13% to 15% seen once. Whole-study results and caveats: For out-of-frame beta sequences, excess twin sharing was weaker. Twins shared out-of-frame alpha sequences with excess low generation probability.

This clonotype was detected many times. Antigen specificity is unknown. The data were also submitted as part of a second study, on yellow fever vaccine responses in identical twins.

The source material was CD4+ T cells sorted from blood. The V call is TRBV10-1, the J call TRBJ2-7; D is ambiguous. This sequence originates from a woman aged 18-29 years in good health. The CDR3 DNA reads TGCGCCAGCATTCCTATCTTTAAGACCTACGAGCAGTACTTC. Its translation is CASIPIFKTYEQYF.